These 7 T cell receptor beta chains share one sample of origin, sequenced in a study of blood T cell repertoires in COVID-19. Sequencing used immunoSEQ multiplex PCR; TCRdb keeps in-frame clones, though not all of them. Found here are around 60,000 clones, about three quarters of them singletons; the top ten hold under 25%. The sample comprised peripheral blood. These receptors all stem from a man aged 25-45 years with COVID-19, enrolled during active disease.

This chain connects TRBV18 to TRBJ2-7, with 10 bases lining up with TRBD1. Germline CDR1 and CDR2: KGHSH and LQKENI. CDR3 length: 14 residues. V dropped 6 bases and J dropped 1; count of bases not matched to a gene: 3. The CDR3, as DNA: TGTGCCAGCTCTTGGGACAGGGGATCCTACGAGCAGTACTTC. Its translation is CASSWDRGSYEQYF.

The V call is TRBV30, the J call TRBJ2-7; the D is unclear. This CDR3 has 14 amino acids. Per germline, CDR1 GTSNPN and CDR2 SVGIG (reference sequence). Between the trimmed V and J ends, which lost 3 bases and 4 bases, there was a span of 16 bases. The CDR3 DNA is TGTGCCTGGAGCCTCGCGCCGAATCTTTACGAGCAGTACTTC. As protein: CAWSLAPNLYEQYF. Variable domain in full (rest from reference TRBV30 and TRBJ2-7): SQTIHQWPATLVQPVGSPLSLECTVEGTSNPNLYWYRQAAGRGLQLLFYSVGIGQISSEVPQNLSASRPQDRQFILSSKKLLLSDSGFYLCAWSLAPNLYEQYFGPGTRLTVT.

The V gene is TRBV5-4, the J gene TRBJ2-1, with 14 positions matching TRBD2. The V segment lost 4 bases and the J segment 4 bases; nucleotides outside the gene matches: 1. The CDR3 extends over 15 amino acids. From germline, CDR1 is SGHNT and CDR2 YYREEE (reference sequence). The CDR3 is CASSRTSGGYNEQFF. The DNA for the CDR3 is TGTGCCAGCAGCCGGACTAGCGGGGGGTACAATGAGCAGTTCTTC.

The chain has TRBV19 and TRBJ1-6; 7 bases are shared with TRBD1. CDR1 is LNHDA, CDR2 SQIVND, per germline (reference sequence). This CDR3 region has 16 residues. J lost 10 bases, V lost 5 bases, and 14 bases had no gene match. CDR3 sequence (DNA): TGTGCCAGTAGTCTATATCCTACGACAGGGTCGTCACCCCTCCACTTT. It encodes CASSLYPTTGSSPLHF.

This rearrangement joins TRBV3-1 (or the pseudogene TRBV3-2) to TRBJ1-1, with D uncertain. Trimming shortened V by 4 bases and J by 5 bases, and 17 bases separated the two germline ends. Germline V gene lookup returns CDR1 LGHDT and CDR2 YNNKEL (reference sequence). CDR3 length equals 15 residues. The CDR3 loop is CASSPPGPRVTEAFF. The CDR3 nucleotides are TGTGCCAGCAGCCCGCCCGGACCGCGGGTTACTGAAGCTTTCTTT.

The chain recombines TRBV7-9 with TRBJ1-3, with a possible D match to TRBD1 (6 bases). This CDR3 has 16 amino acids. The V end was cut by 1 base, the J end by 2 bases, with 12 bases between. Germline V gene data show CDR1 as SEHNR and CDR2 as FQNEAQ (reference sequence). DNA for the CDR3: TGTGCCAGCAGCTTAGTATCCACAGGGCCTGGAAACACCATATATTTT. The encoded protein is CASSLVSTGPGNTIYF. Using reference TRBV7-9 and TRBJ1-3 for the parts outside the CDR3, the full variable domain is DTGVSQNPRHKITKRGQNVTFRCDPISEHNRLYWYRQTLGQGPEFLTYFQNEAQLEKSRLLSDRFSAERPKGSFSTLEIQRTEQGDSAMYLCASSLVSTGPGNTIYFGEGSWLTVV.

The chain carries TRBV4-1 and TRBJ2-2; 8 bases line up with TRBD1. This CDR3 region has 18 residues. CDR1 is MGHRA, CDR2 YSYEKL, per germline. Trimming cost V 0 bases and J 3 bases; bases outside gene matches: 9. CDR3 amino acids: CASSQDGRGLSHTGELFF. CDR3 in DNA: TGCGCCAGCAGCCAAGACGGCAGGGGGCTTTCCCACACCGGGGAGCTGTTTTTT.